This T cell receptor (beta chain) was captured by sequencing in a study of cytomegalovirus exposure and HLA in healthy donors. Study as a whole: The 130 or so validation repertoires and the approximately 700 first-cohort repertoires shared a platform, a later analysis reported.

The method was immunoSEQ multiplex PCR; TCRdb's version includes in-frame clones alone and lacks a portion of them. In the table there are 250,000 to 350,000 clones, 88% of which are singletons. Per the germline V gene, CDR1 is SGHTA and CDR2 is FQGNSA. V shed 5 bases, J shed 0 bases, and the junction held 3 bases outside the gene matches. The length of the CDR3 is 15 residues. The donors were part of the roughly 120-subject validation cohort, which stood apart from the 666-subject first cohort. The sequence derives from a man aged 25 to 45 in good health and CMV-seronegative. This sequence joins TRBV7-2 and TRBJ2-7; 11 bases align to TRBD2. Sequencing was performed on PBMCs. The CDR3: CASSQTSGASYEQYF. The CDR3 DNA sequence: TGTGCCAGCAGCCAGACTAGCGGGGCCTCCTACGAGCAGTACTTC.